Listed here are 10 T cell receptor beta chains from one sample, sequenced in a study of shared clonotypes between healthy human individuals. Profiling relied on immunoSEQ multiplex PCR, and the TCRdb table lists in-frame clones only, not all of them. The table has some 360,000 clones, 73% seen once. Sequencing used memory CD4+ T cells sorted from blood. Subset denoted: CD45RA-negative fraction. The receptor source for this set is a man under 40 in good health.

In this sample, this clone turned up a few times. The chain uses TRBV28 and TRBJ2-1; tentative D call: TRBD2 (6 bases). From germline, CDR1 is MDHEN and CDR2 SYDVKM. Trimming shortened V by 6 bases and J by 0 bases, and 15 bases separated the two germline ends. This CDR3 contains 16 residues. The DNA for the CDR3 is TGTGCCAGCAGCCCCCGGGCGGGGTCCTCCTACAATGAGCAGTTCTTC. This gives the protein CASSPRAGSSYNEQFF.

The V and J genes are TRBV11-2 and TRBJ2-4; TRBD2 might be the D (6 bases). Per germline, CDR1 SGHAT and CDR2 FQNNGV. The V end was cut by 4 bases, the J end by 3 bases, with 19 bases between. This CDR3 is built from 17 residues. CDR3 region: CASSSIKEGLDKNIQYF. The CDR3 region has the DNA TGTGCCAGCAGCTCCATAAAGGAGGGTCTGGACAAAAACATTCAGTACTTC.

CDR3: CASKAGGPGELFF. CDR3 coding DNA: TGTGCCAGCAAGGCGGGAGGCCCCGGGGAGCTGTTTTTT. The rearrangement joins TRBV6-5 to TRBJ2-2, with 8 bases aligning to TRBD2. V shed 7 bases and J 6 bases; nucleotides not matched to a gene: 4. Per the germline V gene, CDR1 is MNHEY and CDR2 is SVGAGI. The CDR3 is made up of 13 amino acids.

This clone has more than one count but fewer than ten. The genes are TRBV19 and TRBJ1-1; TRBD1 might be the D (6 bases). The germline V gene has CDR1 LNHDA and CDR2 SQIVND (reference sequence). V lost 8 bases to trimming and J lost 5 bases, with 18 bases between them. The CDR3 sequence is 14 residues long. CDR3 DNA: TGTGCCAGTGACAAGCATACAGGGAGGACTGAAGCTTTCTTT. Its translation is CASDKHTGRTEAFF.

This clone was seen many times. V and J are TRBV11-2 and TRBJ2-7; 13 bases match TRBD2. There are 18 residues in the CDR3. V lost 5 bases to trimming and J lost 2 bases; unmatched junction nucleotides: 12. Per germline, CDR1 SGHAT and CDR2 FQNNGV. CDR3 nucleotides: TGTGCCAGCAGCCCCATCCAAAGGACTAGCGGGAGAACCTACGAGCAGTACTTC. It yields the protein CASSPIQRTSGRTYEQYF.

The chain links TRBV4-2 to TRBJ1-5, with D uncertain. Germline V gene sequence: CDR1 LGHNA, CDR2 YNFKEQ. Deletions cut 4 bases from V and 3 bases from J, with 13 bases between. There are 15 residues in the CDR3. The CDR3 DNA follows: TGTGCCAGCAGCCTAGGGAAGGGATTCAATCAGCCCCAGCATTTT. This codes for CASSLGKGFNQPQHF.

The chain couples TRBV14 to TRBJ2-5; 9 nucleotides align to TRBD2. The tail of the sequence fits TRBJ2-7 better, so the J call may be wrong. The CDR3 is 15 residues long. Germline-derived CDR1 and CDR2 are SGHDN and FVKESK. The CDR3 sequence is CASSQVLAGLYEQYF. The CDR3 DNA follows: TGTGCCAGCAGCCAAGTACTAGCGGGTTTATACGAGCAGTACTTC.

The gene calls are TRBV18 and TRBJ2-3; D is unclear. The CDR3 has 15 residues. Germline assignment: CDR1 KGHSH and CDR2 LQKENI. V lost 4 bases to trimming and J lost 0 bases, with 11 bases between them. Here the CDR3 DNA reads TGTGCCAGCTCACTTACGGATCTCAGCACAGATACGCAGTATTTT. Translation: CASSLTDLSTDTQYF.

This clone was observed many times. The chain couples TRBV2 to TRBJ2-1; D is undetermined. The CDR3 is 11 residues long. Germline loops: CDR1 SNHLY, CDR2 FYNNEI. Trimming pared 4 bases from V and 9 bases from J, leaving 7 bases between. CDR3 region: CASSGTSEQFF. CDR3 sequence (DNA): TGTGCCAGCAGTGGGACCTCTGAGCAGTTCTTC. The full variable domain, in which reference TRBV2 and TRBJ2-1 provide the parts outside the CDR3, is EPEVTQTPSHQVTQMGQEVILRCVPISNHLYFYWYRQILGQKVEFLVSFYNNEISEKSEIFDDQFSVERPDGSNFTLKIRSTKLEDSAMYFCASSGTSEQFFGPGTRLTVL.

This chain connects TRBV4-1 to TRBJ2-7, with TRBD2 matching over 9 bases. CDR3 length equals 18 residues. The germline V gene has CDR1 MGHRA and CDR2 YSYEKL. V trimming: 1 base; J trimming: 0 bases; junction bases outside the gene matches: 10. In DNA form, the CDR3 reads TGCGCCAGCAGCCAAGCGTTTCTAGCGGGATTCGTCTCCTACGAGCAGTACTTC. Residues: CASSQAFLAGFVSYEQYF.